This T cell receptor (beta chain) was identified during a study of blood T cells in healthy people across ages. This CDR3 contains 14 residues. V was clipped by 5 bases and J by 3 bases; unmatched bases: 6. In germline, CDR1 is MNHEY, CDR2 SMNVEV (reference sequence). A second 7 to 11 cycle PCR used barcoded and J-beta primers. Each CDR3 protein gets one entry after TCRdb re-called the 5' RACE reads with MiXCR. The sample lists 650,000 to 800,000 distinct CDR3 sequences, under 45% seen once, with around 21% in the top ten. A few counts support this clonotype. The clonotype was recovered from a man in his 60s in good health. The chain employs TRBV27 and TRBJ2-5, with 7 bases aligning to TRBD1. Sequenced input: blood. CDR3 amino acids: CASSQTGHEETQYF. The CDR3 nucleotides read TGTGCCAGCAGTCAGACAGGGCACGAAGAGACCCAGTACTTC.